The 5 T cell receptor beta chains reported below all come from one sample, sequenced in a study of T-cell reconstitution after alpha-beta-depleted transplantation in children. Unique molecular identifiers were incorporated during preparation of the TCRbeta library. From the PCR reads, TCRdb called clonotypes with MiXCR, one entry per CDR3 protein. Among around 580,000 distinct CDR3 sequences listed, 20% to 25% were seen once. Here the sequenced sample was PBMCs, mostly from graft donor cells, taken 360 days after TCRalphabeta/CD19-depleted stem cell transplant. The receptors derive from a boy in the first two years of life who had a stem cell transplant for acute myeloid leukemia, so the T cells may come from the graft donor.

This clonotype was picked up many times. This chain joins TRBV12-3 or TRBV12-4 and TRBJ2-6, with TRBD1 matching over 10 bases. V was clipped by 5 bases and J by 3 bases; unmatched bases: 13. CDR3 length: 19 residues. In DNA form, the CDR3 reads TGTGCCAGCAGTCTCCGATTTCCCGGGACAGGGGATGGGGCCAACGTCCTGACTTTC. This encodes CASSLRFPGTGDGANVLTF.

V gene TRBV3-1 combines with J gene TRBJ1-5; 7 bases agree with TRBD1. V gave up 3 bases and J gave up 4 bases; unmatched junction bases: 6. The CDR3 is made up of 15 amino acids. The germline V gene has CDR1 LGHDT and CDR2 YNNKEL (reference sequence). CDR3 amino acids: CASSHRGTKNQPQHF. In DNA form, the CDR3 reads TGTGCCAGCAGCCACAGGGGGACGAAAAATCAGCCCCAGCATTTT.

The chain links TRBV12-3 or TRBV12-4 to TRBJ2-5; 10 nucleotides match TRBD1. CDR3 length: 15 residues. The junction had 5 bases not matched to a gene; V was cut back by 5 bases and J by 2 bases. Here the CDR3 reads CASSRDRGIQETQYF. For the CDR3, the DNA is TGTGCCAGCAGTCGGGACAGGGGAATACAAGAGACCCAGTACTTC.

This clonotype was seen a handful of times. This chain joins TRBV5-1 and TRBJ2-3, with D possibly matching TRBD2 (5 bases). The CDR3 runs to 12 residues. Germline CDR1 and CDR2: SGHRS and YFSETQ. Trimming stripped 7 bases from V and 3 bases from J, with 9 bases between. CDR3 sequence reads: CASRTPTDTQYF. In nucleotides, the CDR3 is TGCGCCAGCCGGACTCCAACAGATACGCAGTATTTT. Using reference TRBV5-1 and TRBJ2-3 for the parts outside the CDR3, the full variable domain is KAGVTQTPRYLIKTRGQQVTLSCSPISGHRSVSWYQQTPGQGLQFLFEYFSETQRNKGNFPGRFSGRQFSNSRSEMNVSTLELGDSALYLCASRTPTDTQYFGPGTRLTVL.

V and J are TRBV20-1 and TRBJ2-3; D might be TRBD2 (5 bases). Germline V gene lookup returns CDR1 DFQATT and CDR2 SNEGSKA (reference sequence). The CDR3 is made up of 15 amino acids. The V end was cut by 3 bases, the J end by 2 bases, with 15 bases between. In DNA, the CDR3 is TGCAGTGCTAGTTTAACCGGGGTGGCCACAGATACGCAGTATTTT. Translated: CSASLTGVATDTQYF.